These 8 T cell receptor beta chains were all obtained from the same sample, sequenced in a study of T-cell memory formation after mild COVID-19. TCRdb fed the 5' RACE reads into MiXCR, producing one record per CDR3 protein. This table holds 540,000 or so distinct CDR3 sequences, over 20% found once. Material: PBMCs or a T cell subset sorted from them (not recorded which). These TCRs come from an adult woman who had mild COVID-19 (a few samples of this study predate the infection). Cell type and time point are not known.

This clonotype came up a few times. The rearrangement links TRBV30 to TRBJ2-2; 8 bases are a match to TRBD1. Germline loops: CDR1 GTSNPN, CDR2 SVGIG (reference sequence). The CDR3 is made up of 15 amino acids. V was clipped by 5 bases and J by 3 bases; unmatched bases: 8. CDR3 nucleotide sequence: TGTGCCTGGGATAAAGGGACAGGCTACACCGGGGAGCTGTTTTTT. It yields the protein CAWDKGTGYTGELFF.

CDR3 in amino acids: CAISELEGRDANEAFF. CDR3 sequence (DNA): TGTGCCATCAGTGAGCTCGAGGGAAGGGACGCCAATGAAGCTTTCTTT. J is TRBJ1-1 and V is TRBV10-3, with D possibly TRBD1 on 5 matching bases. CDR3 length: 16 amino acids. The V and J ends lost 2 bases and 7 bases respectively, with 20 bases between them. Germline CDR1 and CDR2: ENHRY and SYGVKD.

This chain uses TRBV7-2 with TRBJ2-3; a possible D gene is TRBD2 (6 bases). The CDR3 is made up of 12 amino acids. V lost 5 bases, J lost 11 bases, and 14 bases lay in between. Germline-derived CDR1 and CDR2 are SGHTA and FQGNSA. DNA for the CDR3: TGTGCCAGCAGCCCGGGACTTCCCTTGCAGTATTTT. It encodes CASSPGLPLQYF.

V is TRBV3-1 and J is TRBJ1-2; tentative D call: TRBD1 (5 bases). The V end was cut by 3 bases, the J end by 1 base, with 15 bases between. The CDR3 has 16 amino acids. The germline V gene has CDR1 LGHDT and CDR2 YNNKEL (reference sequence). The CDR3 region has the DNA TGTGCCAGCAGCCATAGCGACAGCCTATTTAACTATGGCTACACCTTC. This encodes CASSHSDSLFNYGYTF.

This clonotype turned up a few times. This chain links TRBV23-1 with TRBJ2-5, with D possibly being TRBD2 (6 bases). TRBV23-1 is sorted into the ORF group, with uncertain function. The CDR3 contains 15 residues. V was clipped by 4 bases and J by 3 bases, with 15 bases between them. The CDR3 protein is CASSPRGKEEETQYF. DNA for the CDR3: TGCGCCAGCAGTCCTCGCGGGAAGGAGGAAGAGACCCAGTACTTC.

This clonotype occurred a few times. J is TRBJ1-5 and V is TRBV24-1, with D possibly TRBD1 on 5 matching bases. Trimming removed 5 bases from V and 7 bases from J, with 14 bases in between. The CDR3 sequence is 14 residues long. Per the germline V gene, CDR1 is KGHDR and CDR2 is SFDVKD. This CDR3 is CATSVRDADQPQHF. Written as DNA, the CDR3 is TGTGCCACCAGTGTCCGGGACGCGGACCAGCCCCAGCATTTT.

This chain connects TRBV15 to TRBJ2-2, with TRBD2 matching over 11 bases. The CDR3 runs to 15 residues. Per germline, CDR1 LNHNV and CDR2 YYDKDF (reference sequence). V shed 8 bases, J shed 1 base, and the junction held 3 bases outside the gene matches. In DNA, the CDR3 is TGTGCCACCCCGGGACTAGCGGTGAACACCGGGGAGCTGTTTTTT. Protein product: CATPGLAVNTGELFF.

The chain joins TRBV12-3 or TRBV12-4 to TRBJ1-1, with D unclear. The CDR3 is 13 amino acids. With 5 bases removed from V and 0 bases from J, the gap between germline ends came to 7 bases. CDR3 DNA: TGTGCCAGCAGTAGGGAGGTGAACACTGAAGCTTTCTTT. Translated: CASSREVNTEAFF.